Following are 14 T cell receptor beta chains from one sample sequenced in a study of blood T cell repertoires in COVID-19. TCRdb's copy holds only in-frame clones and misses some; the assay was immunoSEQ multiplex PCR. The sample yields approximately 170,000 clones, less than 90% seen once. The material sequenced was peripheral blood. The receptors come from a man aged 55 to 70 with acute or convalescent COVID-19.

The chain is built from TRBV6-6 and TRBJ1-5; D is undetermined. CDR3 length: 13 residues. Deletions cut 5 bases from V and 6 bases from J, with 11 bases between. CDR1 and CDR2 (germline): MNHNY, SVGAGI (reference sequence). The CDR3 coding sequence is TGTGCCAGCAGTCAGCGGGAATCTCAGCCCCAGCATTTT. Amino acid sequence: CASSQRESQPQHF.

The rearrangement uses TRBV11-3 and TRBJ1-3; TRBD1 matches 7 bases. The germline CDR1 and CDR2 sequences are SGHNT and YENEEA. The CDR3 totals 17 residues. The J segment lost 0 bases and the V segment lost 4 bases, leaving 9 bases of the junction unmatched. The CDR3 loop reads CASSSGTAFLSGNTIYF. The CDR3 nucleotides are TGTGCCAGCAGCTCCGGGACAGCATTTCTCTCTGGAAACACCATATATTTT.

The chain joins TRBV4-3 to TRBJ2-2; 10 bases fit TRBD1. This CDR3 is built from 17 residues. Germline V gene lookup returns CDR1 LGHNA and CDR2 YSLEER. Trimming cost V 3 bases and J 0 bases; bases outside gene matches: 4. In nucleotides, the CDR3 is TGCGCCAGCAGCCAGTCTGACAGGGGGCCGAACACCGGGGAGCTGTTTTTT. Amino acid sequence: CASSQSDRGPNTGELFF.

The rearrangement uses TRBV20-1 and TRBJ1-2; D possibly corresponds to TRBD1 (5 bases). Germline assignment: CDR1 DFQATT and CDR2 SNEGSKA (reference sequence). The CDR3 length is 11 residues. V lost 1 base and J 7 bases, leaving 7 bases between the germline ends. CDR3 sequence: CSARVGLGYTF. The DNA of the CDR3 is TGCAGTGCTAGAGTGGGACTTGGCTACACCTTC.

This clone was picked up one time. V usage is TRBV24-1 and J usage is TRBJ2-2; tentative D call: TRBD2 (6 bases). Germline CDR1 is KGHDR and CDR2 is SFDVKD. Trimming left V 5 bases short and J 5 bases short, with 14 bases between. The CDR3 is 15 amino acids. For the CDR3, the DNA is TGTGCCACCAGTGTTGGGCGGGGTCGGACCGGGGAGCTGTTTTTT. This sequence encodes CATSVGRGRTGELFF.

The CDR3 loop reads CASSLTSGDYEQYF. The CDR3 DNA reads as TGTGCCAGCAGCTTGACTAGCGGGGACTACGAGCAGTACTTC. The genes are TRBV11-2 and TRBJ2-7, with 11 bases identical to TRBD2. The germline V gene has CDR1 SGHAT and CDR2 FQNNGV. The CDR3 runs 14 residues. With V trimmed by 3 bases and J by 3 bases, 1 base remained unmatched.

The V and J genes are TRBV6-5 and TRBJ1-3; D gene unclear. Germline V gives CDR1 MNHEY, CDR2 SVGAGI. This CDR3 is built from 15 residues. The V end was cut by 0 bases, the J end by 0 bases, with 6 bases between. The CDR3 coding sequence is TGTGCCAGCAGTTACTCTTGGAGCTCTGGAAACACCATATATTTT. Its translation: CASSYSWSSGNTIYF.

This sequence joins TRBV11-3 and TRBJ2-5; the D gene is possibly TRBD2 (6 bases). V shed 0 bases and J shed 1 base, with 9 bases lying between them. Germline V lookup: CDR1 SGHNT, CDR2 YENEEA. The CDR3 extends over 15 amino acids. This CDR3 is CASSLDRGGQETQYF. CDR3 nucleotides: TGTGCCAGCAGCTTAGATCGGGGAGGCCAAGAGACCCAGTACTTC.

The chain's CDR3 is CASSTGRGVRDRGFSGANVLTF. The CDR3 DNA reads TGTGCCAGCAGCACAGGTAGAGGGGTCCGGGACAGGGGTTTCTCTGGGGCCAACGTCCTGACTTTC. J is TRBJ2-6 and V is TRBV21-1; the D segment call TRBD1 is taken from the table without a DNA check. TRBV21-1 has pseudogene status. The CDR3 is 22 amino acids.

The chain couples TRBV19 to TRBJ1-5; no clear D. This CDR3 contains 12 residues. V lost 5 bases and J lost 4, with 6 bases in between. From germline, CDR1 is LNHDA and CDR2 SQIVND (reference sequence). CDR3 nucleotides: TGTGCCAGTAGTCTTACAAATCAGCCCCAGCATTTT. Translated: CASSLTNQPQHF.

The chain links TRBV10-3 to TRBJ1-4, with TRBD1 matching 7 bases. With V trimmed by 0 bases and J by 5 bases, 3 bases remained unmatched. The germline V gene has CDR1 ENHRY and CDR2 SYGVKD. There are 15 residues in the CDR3. CDR3 DNA sequence: TGTGCCATCAGTGAGTCGCGAGGGGGCAATGAAAAACTGTTTTTT. Translation gives CAISESRGGNEKLFF.

The chain couples TRBV19 to TRBJ1-1; the D gene is possibly TRBD1 (5 bases). Trimming stripped 7 bases from V and 0 bases from J, with 12 bases between. Looked up from germline, CDR1 is LNHDA and CDR2 is SQIVND (reference sequence). This CDR3 has 14 residues. The CDR3 nucleotides are TGTGCCAGTAACGCAGGGAATCTGAACACTGAAGCTTTCTTT. Its protein is CASNAGNLNTEAFF.

V is TRBV7-8 and J is TRBJ2-2; D may be TRBD2 (5 bases). This CDR3 spans 16 amino acids. The V gene's germline CDR1 is SGHVS and CDR2 FQNEAQ. Trimming took 4 bases from V and 1 from J, leaving 13 bases between them. The CDR3 sequence is CASSSLEGLNTGELFF. The CDR3 DNA follows: TGTGCCAGCAGCTCCTTAGAGGGCCTGAACACCGGGGAGCTGTTTTTT.

This clone was seen a single time. This chain connects TRBV7-9 to TRBJ1-1; 7 bases are shared with TRBD1. In germline, CDR1 is SEHNR, CDR2 FQNEAQ (reference sequence). V lost 4 bases, J lost 1 base, and 3 bases stayed unmatched. This CDR3 has 14 residues. The chain's CDR3 is CASSSQGGNTEAFF. CDR3 sequence (DNA): TGTGCCAGCAGCTCGCAGGGGGGGAACACTGAAGCTTTCTTT.